Listed below are T cell receptor beta chains from one sample, sequenced in a study of blood T cell repertoires in COVID-19. The protocol was immunoSEQ multiplex PCR, while the TCRdb copy is restricted to in-frame clones and leaves out a portion. The sample includes some 110,000 clones, 81% seen only once; the top ten take 30% to 45%. The sample taken for sequencing was peripheral blood. These receptors were taken from a man older than 75 with acute or convalescent COVID-19. The CDR3 runs from the conserved cysteine through the conserved F or W. D genes are given only for firm matches. Only some rows state a clone size, as once, few, many or a class for expanded clones.

size: NA; D: TRBD1; V: TRBV6-1; J: TRBJ2-7; CDR3: CASSEAGTGAVLSYEQYF; DNA: TGTGCCAGCAGTGAAGCCGGGACAGGGGCCGTACTCTCCTACGAGCAGTACTTC
size: NA; D: NA; V: TRBV5-5; J: TRBJ2-7; CDR3: CASSLTGVSMVYEQYF; DNA: TGTGCCAGCAGCCTTACAGGAGTCTCAATGGTCTACGAGCAGTACTTC
size: once; D: TRBD1; V: TRBV5-1; J: TRBJ1-1; CDR3: CASSLTGGTEAFF; DNA: TGCGCCAGCAGCCTGACAGGGGGCACTGAAGCTTTCTTT
size: NA; D: NA; V: TRBV5-1; J: TRBJ1-1; CDR3: CASSNPSGNTEAFF; DNA: TGCGCCAGCAGCAACCCGTCCGGGAACACTGAAGCTTTCTTT
size: NA; D: TRBD1; V: TRBV28; J: TRBJ1-5; CDR3: CASRYGDRKYQPQHF; DNA: TGTGCCAGCAGATATGGGGACAGAAAGTATCAGCCCCAGCATTTT
size: once; D: NA; V: TRBV5-4; J: TRBJ1-5; CDR3: CASPPSRPGQGNQPQHF; DNA: TGTGCCAGCCCACCGTCACGTCCAGGGCAGGGGAATCAGCCCCAGCATTTT
size: NA; D: TRBD1; V: TRBV3-1/TRBV3-2; J: TRBJ2-7; CDR3: CASSAGQGRHEQYF; DNA: TGTGCCAGCAGCGCGGGACAGGGTCGCCACGAGCAGTACTTC
size: many; D: NA; V: TRBV5-1; J: TRBJ2-7; CDR3: CASSFRTGGYEQYF; DNA: TGCGCCAGCAGCTTCCGGACAGGAGGGTACGAGCAGTACTTC
size: once; D: NA; V: TRBV7-9; J: TRBJ2-1; CDR3: CASSLALLLPNEQFF; DNA: TGTGCCAGCAGCTTAGCCCTACTCCTCCCTAATGAGCAGTTCTTC
size: once; D: TRBD2; V: TRBV30; J: TRBJ2-3; CDR3: CAWRKGTSRNTQYF; DNA: TGTGCCTGGAGGAAAGGGACTAGCCGTAATACGCAGTATTTT
size: NA; D: TRBD2; V: TRBV27; J: TRBJ2-2; CDR3: CASIRRLAGQPNTGELFF; DNA: TGTGCCAGCATACGGAGACTAGCGGGTCAACCTAACACCGGGGAGCTGTTTTTT
size: NA; D: TRBD2; V: TRBV5-1; J: TRBJ2-1; CDR3: CASSLGLAGVPYNEQFF; DNA: TGCGCCAGCAGCTTGGGACTAGCGGGAGTTCCCTACAATGAGCAGTTCTTC
size: NA; D: TRBD1; V: TRBV29-1; J: TRBJ1-2; CDR3: CSVETGNYGYTF; DNA: TGCAGCGTTGAGACAGGGAACTATGGCTACACCTTC
size: NA; D: NA; V: TRBV6-6; J: TRBJ2-2; CDR3: CASSYSGGGELFF; DNA: TGTGCCAGCAGTTACAGCGGTGGGGGGGAGCTGTTTTTT
size: NA; D: NA; V: TRBV24-1; J: TRBJ2-1; CDR3: CATSDLHGNEQFF; DNA: TGTGCCACCAGTGATTTGCACGGCAATGAGCAGTTCTTC
size: NA; D: NA; V: TRBV27; J: TRBJ2-3; CDR3: CASSRGGDTQYF; DNA: TGTGCCAGCAGTAGAGGTGGAGATACGCAGTATTTT
size: NA; D: NA; V: TRBV10-3; J: TRBJ2-5; CDR3: CATGGQIQETQYF; DNA: TGTGCCACCGGAGGACAGATACAAGAGACCCAGTACTTC
size: NA; D: NA; V: TRBV18; J: TRBJ1-2; CDR3: CASSQDTIGYTF; DNA: TGTGCCAGCTCACAGGACACCATTGGCTACACCTTC
size: once; D: TRBD1; V: TRBV6-5; J: TRBJ2-7; CDR3: CASSLHGTGTYEQYF; DNA: TGTGCCAGCAGTCTCCACGGGACAGGGACCTACGAGCAGTACTTC
size: NA; D: NA; V: TRBV19; J: TRBJ1-5; CDR3: CASSITATGFGGNQPQHF; DNA: TGTGCCAGTAGTATAACGGCAACAGGGTTTGGGGGCAATCAGCCCCAGCATTTT
size: NA; D: NA; V: TRBV4-2; J: TRBJ2-7; CDR3: CASSTRKGLTRNEQYF; DNA: TGTGCCAGCAGCACCAGAAAGGGACTGACTCGGAACGAGCAGTACTTC
size: NA; D: TRBD1; V: TRBV7-8; J: TRBJ1-2; CDR3: CASSLRGQGGLNYGYTF; DNA: TGTGCCAGCAGCTTAAGGGGACAGGGAGGCCTGAACTATGGCTACACCTTC
size: NA; D: TRBD1; V: TRBV9; J: TRBJ2-1; CDR3: CASSKQGAYNEQFF; DNA: TGTGCCAGCAGCAAACAGGGGGCGTACAATGAGCAGTTCTTC
size: NA; D: NA; V: TRBV2; J: TRBJ1-1; CDR3: CASITYEDMISGTEAFF; DNA: TGTGCCAGCATAACCTATGAAGATATGATTTCCGGCACTGAAGCTTTCTTT
size: NA; D: NA; V: TRBV24-1; J: TRBJ2-3; CDR3: CATSDDRRPTDTQYF; DNA: TGTGCCACCAGTGATGACAGAAGGCCCACAGATACGCAGTATTTT
size: many; D: NA; V: TRBV18; J: TRBJ2-2; CDR3: CASSPRASNTGELFF; DNA: TGTGCCAGCTCACCACGGGCTTCGAACACCGGGGAGCTGTTTTTT
size: NA; D: NA; V: TRBV6-1; J: TRBJ2-7; CDR3: CASSGAPGGAAYYEQYF; DNA: TGTGCCAGCAGTGGGGCTCCAGGAGGGGCGGCATACTACGAGCAGTACTTC
size: NA; D: NA; V: TRBV6-4; J: TRBJ2-7; CDR3: CASSDSRGRQEAYEQYF; DNA: TGTGCCAGCAGTGACTCGAGAGGTCGCCAGGAGGCCTACGAGCAGTACTTC
size: NA; D: NA; V: TRBV7-6; J: TRBJ1-4; CDR3: CASSLVPAGEKLFF; DNA: TGTGCCAGCAGCTTAGTTCCGGCGGGGGAAAAACTGTTTTTT
size: NA; D: NA; V: TRBV7-9; J: TRBJ2-5; CDR3: CASSSLFERAQETQYF; DNA: TGTGCCAGCAGCTCGCTGTTTGAGCGGGCGCAAGAGACCCAGTACTTC
size: NA; D: TRBD1; V: TRBV2; J: TRBJ1-1; CDR3: CASSIKGQWNTEAFF; DNA: TGTGCCAGCAGCATAAAGGGACAGTGGAACACTGAAGCTTTCTTT
size: few; D: TRBD1; V: TRBV4-2; J: TRBJ1-5; CDR3: CASSQAGQGEQPQHF; DNA: TGTGCCAGCAGCCAAGCAGGACAGGGAGAGCAGCCCCAGCATTTT
size: NA; D: TRBD1; V: TRBV28; J: TRBJ1-1; CDR3: CAAKSPGQGAGNTEAFF; DNA: TGTGCCGCAAAATCCCCGGGACAGGGGGCAGGGAACACTGAAGCTTTCTTT
size: NA; D: NA; V: TRBV7-9; J: TRBJ2-3; CDR3: CASSVRRQFTDTQYF; DNA: TGTGCCAGCAGCGTCCGGAGACAGTTCACAGATACGCAGTATTTT
size: NA; D: NA; V: TRBV30; J: TRBJ1-5; CDR3: CAWSVRGRQPQHF; DNA: TGTGCCTGGAGTGTAAGGGGTAGACAGCCCCAGCATTTT